This T cell receptor (beta chain) emerged from a study of shared T cell receptors in the human thymus. CDR3 length: 17 amino acids. Looked up from germline, CDR1 is MNHEY and CDR2 is SMNVEV (reference sequence). V gave up 5 bases and J gave up 1 base; unmatched junction bases: 12. Sequencing used immunoSEQ multiplex PCR; TCRdb keeps in-frame clones, though not all of them. Here the sample spans tens of thousands of clones, over 90% being singletons. This chain connects TRBV27 to TRBJ1-2; 8 bases agree with TRBD1. Sequencing was performed on thymocytes. This TCR came from a human donor. CDR3 in amino acids: CASSPLPDREYNYGYTF. The CDR3 bases are TGTGCCAGCAGTCCTCTACCGGACAGGGAATATAACTATGGCTACACCTTC.